The source of this T cell receptor beta chain is a study of response to subunit inactivated influenza vaccine. Study-wide results and caveats: Seasonal influenza vaccination, on each occasion, was suggested by the authors to recruit few new T cells.

The CDR3 contains 15 residues. Germline loops: CDR1 SGHDT, CDR2 YYEEEE. V was trimmed by 2 bases and J by 4 bases, leaving 12 bases between them. Each CDR3 protein gets one entry after TCRdb re-called the RT-PCR reads with MiXCR. The table lists 650,000 to 800,000 distinct CDR3 sequences, approximately 18% of them singletons, with roughly 10% in the top ten. A few counts support this clonotype. Its target is unknown. Sequencing used PBMCs from blood, obtained about 5 days after vaccination. The source is a man aged 50-60 years who received an inactivated influenza vaccine. The chain couples TRBV5-6 to TRBJ2-2; perhaps TRBD1 as D (5 bases). CDR3 region: CASSFFTQGTGELFF. CDR3 DNA sequence: TGTGCCAGCAGCTTTTTTACTCAGGGCACCGGGGAGCTGTTTTTT.